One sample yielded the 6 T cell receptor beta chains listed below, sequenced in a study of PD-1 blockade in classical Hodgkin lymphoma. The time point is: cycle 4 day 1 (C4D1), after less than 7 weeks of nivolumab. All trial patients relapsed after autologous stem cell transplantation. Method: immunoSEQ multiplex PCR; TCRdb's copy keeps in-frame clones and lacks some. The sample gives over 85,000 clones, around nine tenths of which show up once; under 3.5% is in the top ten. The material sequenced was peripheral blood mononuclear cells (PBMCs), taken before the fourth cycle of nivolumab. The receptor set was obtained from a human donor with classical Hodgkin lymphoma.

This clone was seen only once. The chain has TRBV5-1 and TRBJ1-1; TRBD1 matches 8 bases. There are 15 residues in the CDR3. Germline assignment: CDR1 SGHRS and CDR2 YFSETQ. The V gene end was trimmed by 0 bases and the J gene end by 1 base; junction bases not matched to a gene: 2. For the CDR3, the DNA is TGCGCCAGCAGCTTGGGGCAGGGGGCGAACACTGAAGCTTTCTTT. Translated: CASSLGQGANTEAFF.

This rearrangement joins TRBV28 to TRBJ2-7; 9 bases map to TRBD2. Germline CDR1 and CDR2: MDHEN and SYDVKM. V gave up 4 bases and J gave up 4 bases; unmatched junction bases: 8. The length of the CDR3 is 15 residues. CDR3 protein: CASSYLAGGLYEQYF. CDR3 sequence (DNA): TGTGCCAGCAGTTACCTGGCGGGGGGGTTATACGAGCAGTACTTC.

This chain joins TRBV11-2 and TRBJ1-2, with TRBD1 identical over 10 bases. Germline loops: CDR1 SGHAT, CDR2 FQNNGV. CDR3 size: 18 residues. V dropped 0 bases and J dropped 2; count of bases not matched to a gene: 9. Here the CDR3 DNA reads TGTGCCAGCAGCTTAGATGTCCCTGGGACAGGGGAGAACTATGGCTACACCTTC. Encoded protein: CASSLDVPGTGENYGYTF.

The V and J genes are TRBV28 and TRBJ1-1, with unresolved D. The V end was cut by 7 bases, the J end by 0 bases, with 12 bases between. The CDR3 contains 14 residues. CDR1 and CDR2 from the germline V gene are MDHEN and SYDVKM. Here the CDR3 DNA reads TGTGCCAGCATATTGCCGACCTTGAACACTGAAGCTTTCTTT. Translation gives CASILPTLNTEAFF. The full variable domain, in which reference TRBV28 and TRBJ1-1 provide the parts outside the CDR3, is DVKVTQSSRYLVKRTGEKVFLECVQDMDHENMFWYRQDPGLGLRLIYFSYDVKMKEKGDIPEGYSVSREKKERFSLILESASTNQTSMYLCASILPTLNTEAFFGQGTRLTVV.

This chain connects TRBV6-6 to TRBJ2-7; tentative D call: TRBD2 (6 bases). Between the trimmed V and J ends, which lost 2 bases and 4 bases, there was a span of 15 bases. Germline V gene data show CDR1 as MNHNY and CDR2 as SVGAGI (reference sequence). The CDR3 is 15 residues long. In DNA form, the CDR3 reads TGTGCCAGCAGTTACATGGCGGGGAACCTTTACGAGCAGTACTTC. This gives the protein CASSYMAGNLYEQYF.

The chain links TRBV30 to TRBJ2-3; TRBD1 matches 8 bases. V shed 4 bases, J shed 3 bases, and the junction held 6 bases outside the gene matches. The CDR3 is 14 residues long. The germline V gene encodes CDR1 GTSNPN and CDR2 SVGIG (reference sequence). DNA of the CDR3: TGTGCCTGGACTCGGACAGGGAGGACAGATACGCAGTATTTT. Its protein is CAWTRTGRTDTQYF.